This entry describes one T cell receptor (beta chain). The antigen is undetermined. Germline loops: CDR1 DFQATT, CDR2 SNEGSKA (reference sequence). This CDR3 spans 16 amino acids. This record belongs to a study of blood T cells in healthy people across ages. Every sample gave at least 5 micrograms of total RNA when it was extracted. With a J-beta primer mix and a sample-barcoded 5' primer, a second PCR ran 7 to 11 cycles. The template-switch adaptor was a 5' adaptor with 12 random nucleotides. It tagged each cDNA molecule. TCRdb redid the calling of the 5' RACE reads with MiXCR, one entry per CDR3 protein. The table records about a million distinct CDR3 sequences, around two fifths of them present only once. Findings and limits, study-wide: Versus aged donors, long-lived donors had higher diversity and more naive CD4+ cells.

The genes are TRBV20-1 and TRBJ2-1; D possibly matches TRBD1 or TRBD2 (5 bases each). Matching the DNA end better, TRBJ2-7 makes the J call doubtful. The sequenced sample was blood. This receptor was obtained from a man between 18 and 35 years old in good health. The CDR3 DNA is TGCAGTGCTAGAGCCTTTACAGGAGGCGACTACAATGAGCAGTACTTC. Protein product: CSARAFTGGDYNEQYF.